Below are 5 T cell receptor beta chains sequenced from a single sample in a study of T cells after yellow fever vaccination. MiXCR, run by TCRdb on the 5' RACE reads, gives a single entry per CDR3 protein. The top ten clones hold under 45% of a sample with nearly 70,000 distinct CDR3 sequences, approximately 7% of them seen once. The sample was CD8+ T cells sorted from PBMCs, taken more than 35 days after the first yellow fever vaccination. These receptors all stem from a man in his late teens or twenties who received the YFV17D yellow fever vaccine.

The CDR3 DNA reads as TGTGCCAGTAGTACACCCGCCTGGGGAGAAGCTTTCTTT. Translation gives CASSTPAWGEAFF. The genes are TRBV19 and TRBJ1-1; D unclear. V was trimmed by 4 bases and J by 8 bases, leaving 14 bases between them. This CDR3 has 13 amino acids. Germline CDR1 is LNHDA and CDR2 is SQIVND (reference sequence).

At least ten counts were recorded for this clonotype. This chain links TRBV6-1 with TRBJ2-1; the match to TRBD2 covers 9 bases. CDR1 is MNHNS and CDR2 is SASEGT in the germline V gene. V was pared by 3 bases and J by 8 bases, with 8 bases of the junction left unmatched. The CDR3 is 15 residues long. The CDR3 DNA is TGTGCCAGCAGTGAGAGTAGCGGGGGTCCGGATGAGCAGTTCTTC. Encoded protein: CASSESSGGPDEQFF.

This clonotype was seen many times. V gene TRBV20-1 combines with J gene TRBJ2-1; D possibly corresponds to TRBD1 (5 bases). The CDR3 contains 13 residues. V was cut by 4 bases and J by 7 bases, with 14 bases left in between. Germline-derived CDR1 and CDR2 are DFQATT and SNEGSKA (reference sequence). The CDR3 DNA reads TGCAGTGCTACAGGGCCTCATGGGAATGAGCAGTTCTTC. Translation: CSATGPHGNEQFF.

Many counts were recorded for this clonotype. Its ends do not fully match the called genes, so a read error is possible. The chain is built from TRBV12-3 or TRBV12-4 and TRBJ1-6; perhaps TRBD1 as D (6 bases). This CDR3 spans 14 amino acids. CDR3 sequence: CASSLGGYNSPLHF. For the CDR3, the DNA is TGTGCCAGCAGCTTAGGGGGTTATAATTCACCCCTCCACTTT.

Ten or more counts support this clonotype. The chain combines TRBV12-3 or TRBV12-4 with TRBJ1-5; possible D gene TRBD1, 6 bases. The CDR3 totals 14 residues. The V gene lost 5 bases and the J gene lost 7 bases, with 15 bases spanning the gap. As DNA, the CDR3 is TGTGCCAGCAGTGCCCAGGGGACGAGGCAGCCCCAGCATTTT. It encodes CASSAQGTRQPQHF.